This T cell receptor beta chain derives from a study of T cell repertoires in ileal Crohn's disease. Per the germline V gene, CDR1 is MNHEY and CDR2 is SMNVEV (reference sequence). Trimming removed 5 bases from V and 0 bases from J, with 13 bases in between. CDR3 length equals 15 residues. The sample's time point: neoterminal ileum biopsy at postoperative endoscopy, about 6 months after surgery. Profiling relied on immunoSEQ multiplex PCR, and the TCRdb table lists in-frame clones only, not all of them. This sample has 15,000 to 20,000 clones, with approximately 70% found just once. The sequence was obtained from an adult with Crohn's disease. The chain has TRBV27 and TRBJ1-1; perhaps TRBD1 as D (6 bases). Sequenced input: ileal tissue. The CDR3 DNA is TGTGCCAGCAGTCCGCAGACAGGTATGAACACTGAAGCTTTCTTT. It specifies CASSPQTGMNTEAFF.